The 27 T cell receptor beta chains in this list originate from one sample, sequenced in a study of T cells in Graves' hyperthyroidism and ophthalmopathy. TCR beta CDR3 regions were amplified from RNA. HTBI primers were used for first-round RT-PCR of the TCR CDR3. MiXCR was run by TCRdb on the multiplex PCR reads, yielding one entry per CDR3 protein. The sample gives about 520,000 distinct CDR3 sequences, about 24% of which show up once; 10% to 12% is in the top ten. The sequenced sample was blood. Receptor source: a woman aged 30 to 39 with Graves' ophthalmopathy.

The sample holds many counts of this clonotype. The CDR3 sequence: CASSLGVTQPQHF. The CDR3 DNA is TGTGCCAGCAGCTTAGGAGTTACTCAGCCCCAGCATTTT. V usage is TRBV11-2 and J usage is TRBJ1-5, with D unclear. Trimming took 1 base from V and 6 from J, leaving 7 bases between them. The CDR3 runs 13 residues. The germline V gene has CDR1 SGHAT and CDR2 FQNNGV.

The table lists this clonotype with many counts. This chain connects TRBV20-1 to TRBJ2-5; 10 bases are shared with TRBD2. The junction had 8 bases not matched to a gene; V was cut back by 2 bases and J by 5 bases. CDR1 and CDR2 (germline): DFQATT, SNEGSKA (reference sequence). This CDR3 comprises 15 residues. The CDR3 sequence: CSARQLAGRWETQYF. Here the CDR3 DNA reads TGCAGTGCTAGACAACTAGCGGGGAGATGGGAGACCCAGTACTTC.

A few counts support this clonotype. V and J are TRBV12-3 or TRBV12-4 and TRBJ1-2; no reliable D call. The CDR3 length is 12 residues. V was pared by 10 bases and J by 4 bases, with 13 bases between. CDR3 protein: CATLTFSYGYTF. Here the CDR3 DNA reads TGTGCCACCTTGACATTTTCCTATGGCTACACCTTC.

This clonotype was observed a few times. The chain links TRBV20-1 to TRBJ2-5; 7 nucleotides match TRBD2. The CDR3 length is 14 residues. J lost 2 bases, V lost 5 bases, and 8 bases had no gene match. CDR1 and CDR2 from the germline V gene are DFQATT and SNEGSKA (reference sequence). As DNA, the CDR3 is TGCAGTGCTCTAACCCAGCGGGGACAAGAGACCCAGTACTTC. Protein product: CSALTQRGQETQYF.

V usage is TRBV30 and J usage is TRBJ1-5; 8 nucleotides align to TRBD1. V dropped 3 bases and J dropped 7; count of bases not matched to a gene: 8. The CDR3 is 14 residues long. Germline CDR1 is GTSNPN and CDR2 is SVGIG (reference sequence). The chain's CDR3 is CAWSLGQGAQPQHF. CDR3 in DNA: TGTGCCTGGAGCCTCGGACAGGGTGCCCAGCCCCAGCATTTT.

This chain links TRBV6-1 with TRBJ2-5, with 7 positions matching TRBD2. V lost 6 bases and J lost 4; bases outside the gene matches: 8. The CDR3 sequence is 14 residues long. Germline assignment: CDR1 MNHNS and CDR2 SASEGT. The CDR3 DNA follows: TGTGCCAGCAGCAAATGGACTAGTGGAGAGACCCAGTACTTC. This translates into CASSKWTSGETQYF.

This clonotype was detected only a few times. V is TRBV10-3 and J is TRBJ2-7; D may be TRBD1 (6 bases). CDR1 and CDR2 from the germline V gene are ENHRY and SYGVKD. Trimming removed 1 base at V and 0 bases at J, with 10 bases between. The CDR3 covers 15 residues. Here the CDR3 reads CAISEWQGHSYEQYF. In DNA, the CDR3 is TGTGCCATCAGTGAGTGGCAGGGGCACTCCTACGAGCAGTACTTC.

The chain recombines TRBV30 with TRBJ2-2; D perhaps matches TRBD1 (6 bases). Trimming removed 5 bases from V and 0 bases from J, with 10 bases in between. The CDR3 sequence is 14 residues long. Germline V gives CDR1 GTSNPN, CDR2 SVGIG (reference sequence). CDR3 residues: CAWVDSSNTGELFF. The CDR3 DNA reads TGTGCCTGGGTGGACAGTTCGAACACCGGGGAGCTGTTTTTT.

The sample holds many counts of this clonotype. The chain employs TRBV30 and TRBJ2-7, with 9 bases lining up with TRBD1. After removal of 5 bases from V and 2 bases from J, the junction contained 7 bases not matched to a gene. The CDR3 has 14 residues. Germline assignment: CDR1 GTSNPN and CDR2 SVGIG (reference sequence). The CDR3 is CAWDVTGGAYEQYF. Here the CDR3 DNA reads TGTGCCTGGGATGTGACAGGGGGAGCCTACGAGCAGTACTTC.

This clonotype was recorded at least ten times. This chain joins TRBV7-2 and TRBJ1-2; the match to TRBD1 covers 8 bases. After removal of 5 bases from V and 4 bases from J, the junction contained 9 bases not matched to a gene. Germline V gene sequence: CDR1 SGHTA, CDR2 FQGNSA. The CDR3 is 15 amino acids. The CDR3 DNA reads as TGTGCCAGCAGCAAACGGACAGGGATTGGCTATGGCTACACCTTC. Its protein product is CASSKRTGIGYGYTF.

The chain employs TRBV19 and TRBJ2-2; D not certain. Trimming shortened V by 0 bases and J by 2 bases, and 10 bases separated the two germline ends. The CDR3 consists of 16 residues. Germline-derived CDR1 and CDR2 are LNHDA and SQIVND (reference sequence). The CDR3 spells CASSIDHRSNTGELFF. CDR3 nucleotide sequence: TGTGCCAGTAGTATAGATCACAGATCCAACACCGGGGAGCTGTTTTTT.

This clonotype appeared a few times. The chain employs TRBV6-4 and TRBJ2-3, with D maybe TRBD2 (9 bases). CDR1 is MRHNA and CDR2 is SNTAGT in the germline V gene. This CDR3 is 19 amino acids long. V was trimmed by 6 bases and J by 0 bases, leaving 25 bases between them. CDR3 in DNA: TGTGCCAGCAGACCTAATCAGGGGGCGGGGGGGCCGAGCACAGATACGCAGTATTTT. Protein product: CASRPNQGAGGPSTDTQYF.

This clonotype was seen ten or more times. The chain employs TRBV10-3 and TRBJ2-5; D is perhaps TRBD2 (6 bases). The CDR3 is made up of 12 amino acids. Germline values: CDR1 ENHRY, CDR2 SYGVKD. Trimming pared 6 bases from V and 3 bases from J, leaving 8 bases between. The CDR3 nucleotides are TGTGCCATCAGCGGAGGGGAAGAGACCCAGTACTTC. Translation: CAISGGEETQYF.

At least ten counts were recorded for this clonotype. V is TRBV28 and J is TRBJ1-5; D is undetermined. V was cut by 3 bases and J by 4 bases, with 19 bases left in between. The germline V gene encodes CDR1 MDHEN and CDR2 SYDVKM. The CDR3 loop spans 17 amino acids. The CDR3 protein is CASSFWHLKFGNQPQHF. CDR3 bases: TGTGCCAGCAGTTTTTGGCATTTAAAGTTCGGTAATCAGCCCCAGCATTTT.

The gene calls are TRBV10-1 and TRBJ2-7; no clear D gene. V gave up 0 bases and J gave up 2 bases, with 11 bases separating them. CDR1 and CDR2 (germline): WNHNN, SYGVQD (reference sequence). The CDR3 runs 15 residues. The CDR3 region has the DNA TGCGCCAGCAGTGAGTCGAGCAGGCTCCCCTACGAGCAGTACTTC. It translates to CASSESSRLPYEQYF.

This chain connects TRBV6-2 or TRBV6-3 to TRBJ2-7; TRBD2 is a possible D gene (5 bases). Looked up from germline, CDR1 is MNHEY and CDR2 is SVGEGT. CDR3 length: 13 amino acids. The V end was cut by 6 bases, the J end by 3 bases, with 12 bases between. The CDR3 nucleotides are TGTGCCAGCAGCTGGACTCTGGTCTACGAGCAGTACTTC. It translates to CASSWTLVYEQYF.

This clonotype has ten or more counts. The genes are TRBV29-1 and TRBJ2-5; D is uncertain. V was shortened by 2 bases and J by 4 bases, with 14 bases between the two germline ends. This CDR3 is 14 amino acids long. Looked up from germline, CDR1 is SQVTM and CDR2 is ANQGSEA. The CDR3, as DNA: TGCAGCGTTGAACTCAGAGGTCAGAGAGAGACCCAGTACTTC. It encodes CSVELRGQRETQYF. The variable domain in full, completed from reference TRBV29-1 and TRBJ2-5, reads SAVISQKPSRDICQRGTSLTIQCQVDSQVTMMFWYRQQPGQSLTLIATANQGSEATYESGFVIDKFPISRPNLTFSTLTVSNMSPEDSSIYLCSVELRGQRETQYFGPGTRLLVL.

V gene TRBV12-3 or TRBV12-4 combines with J gene TRBJ1-2, with D possibly matching TRBD1 (6 bases). V was shortened by 8 bases and J by 2 bases, with 12 bases between the two germline ends. CDR3 size: 13 residues. For the CDR3, the DNA is TGTGCCAGCGGTCGGGGGCAGAACTATGGCTACACCTTC. Encoded protein: CASGRGQNYGYTF.

This clonotype was counted at least ten times. The V gene is TRBV11-2, the J gene TRBJ1-1; 9 bases align to TRBD1. Per the germline V gene, CDR1 is SGHAT and CDR2 is FQNNGV. V lost 5 bases, J lost 4 bases, and 8 bases stayed unmatched. This CDR3 spans 15 amino acids. CDR3 region: CASSALTGGRTEAFF. CDR3 nucleotide sequence: TGTGCCAGCAGCGCCCTGACAGGGGGTCGCACTGAAGCTTTCTTT.

This chain joins TRBV12-3 or TRBV12-4 and TRBJ2-6; D might be TRBD1 (5 bases). The CDR3 loop spans 16 amino acids. Trimming took 5 bases from V and 4 from J, leaving 15 bases between them. CDR3: CASSLTQGTGANVLTF. DNA of the CDR3: TGTGCCAGCAGTCTAACTCAGGGTACCGGGGCCAACGTCCTGACTTTC.

The chain couples TRBV28 to TRBJ2-7, with D perhaps being TRBD1 or TRBD2 (6 bases each). The CDR3 extends over 15 amino acids. V lost 3 bases to trimming and J lost 1 base, with 13 bases between them. Germline-derived CDR1 and CDR2 are MDHEN and SYDVKM. The DNA for the CDR3 is TGTGCCAGCAGTTTTTCAAGGGGGGCATCCTACGAGCAGTACTTC. As protein: CASSFSRGASYEQYF.

This clonotype was seen at least ten times. The chain has TRBV6-1 and TRBJ1-2, with no clear D. The CDR3 is made up of 14 amino acids. V lost 0 bases and J lost 4, with 9 bases in between. In germline, CDR1 is MNHNS, CDR2 SASEGT. DNA of the CDR3: TGTGCCAGCAGTGAAGCAGGAACGGGCTATGGCTACACCTTC. It yields the protein CASSEAGTGYGYTF.

This clonotype was seen at least ten times. The chain is built from TRBV19 and TRBJ2-7; TRBD1 matches 10 bases. The CDR3 sequence is 15 residues long. Germline V gene data show CDR1 as LNHDA and CDR2 as SQIVND (reference sequence). V shed 5 bases, J shed 5 bases, and the junction held 9 bases outside the gene matches. This chain's CDR3 is CASSSPDRGLNEQYF. As DNA, the CDR3 is TGTGCCAGTAGTTCCCCCGACAGGGGGCTGAACGAGCAGTACTTC. The whole variable domain, filled in from reference TRBV19 and TRBJ2-7, reads DGGITQSPKYLFRKEGQNVTLSCEQNLNHDAMYWYRQDPGQGLRLIYYSQIVNDFQKGDIAEGYSVSREKKESFPLTVTSAQKNPTAFYLCASSSPDRGLNEQYFGPGTRLTVT.

V usage is TRBV6-5 and J usage is TRBJ2-2; the D gene is possibly TRBD1 (5 bases). This CDR3 comprises 17 residues. Trimming pared 0 bases from V and 6 bases from J, leaving 17 bases between. CDR1 MNHEY and CDR2 SVGAGI come from the germline V gene. As DNA, the CDR3 is TGTGCCAGCAGTTACTCGATCTCATGGGGCGAGCCCGGGGAGCTGTTTTTT. Translation: CASSYSISWGEPGELFF.

The table lists this clonotype with many counts. J is TRBJ2-5 and V is TRBV28; TRBD1 aligns across 7 bases. The length of the CDR3 is 15 residues. After removal of 9 bases from V and 5 bases from J, the junction contained 15 bases not matched to a gene. Germline-derived CDR1 and CDR2 are MDHEN and SYDVKM. The CDR3 sequence is CASSLYRGEGETQYF. The DNA for the CDR3 is TGTGCCAGTAGTCTTTACAGGGGCGAGGGGGAGACCCAGTACTTC.

This chain joins TRBV12-3 or TRBV12-4 and TRBJ2-7; the match to TRBD1 covers 7 bases. This CDR3 is 13 amino acids long. With V trimmed by 7 bases and J by 2 bases, 5 bases remained unmatched. CDR3 sequence reads: CASKQGETYEQYF. The CDR3 coding sequence is TGTGCCAGCAAGCAGGGGGAAACCTACGAGCAGTACTTC.

This clonotype was seen more than once but under ten times. The V gene is TRBV20-1, the J gene TRBJ2-5; 7 bases align to TRBD1. Trimming took 6 bases from V and 1 from J; bases not matched to a gene: 5. CDR3 length equals 13 residues. The germline V gene has CDR1 DFQATT and CDR2 SNEGSKA (reference sequence). CDR3 protein: CSASRDSQETQYF. In DNA, the CDR3 is TGCAGTGCAAGCCGGGACAGCCAAGAGACCCAGTACTTC.